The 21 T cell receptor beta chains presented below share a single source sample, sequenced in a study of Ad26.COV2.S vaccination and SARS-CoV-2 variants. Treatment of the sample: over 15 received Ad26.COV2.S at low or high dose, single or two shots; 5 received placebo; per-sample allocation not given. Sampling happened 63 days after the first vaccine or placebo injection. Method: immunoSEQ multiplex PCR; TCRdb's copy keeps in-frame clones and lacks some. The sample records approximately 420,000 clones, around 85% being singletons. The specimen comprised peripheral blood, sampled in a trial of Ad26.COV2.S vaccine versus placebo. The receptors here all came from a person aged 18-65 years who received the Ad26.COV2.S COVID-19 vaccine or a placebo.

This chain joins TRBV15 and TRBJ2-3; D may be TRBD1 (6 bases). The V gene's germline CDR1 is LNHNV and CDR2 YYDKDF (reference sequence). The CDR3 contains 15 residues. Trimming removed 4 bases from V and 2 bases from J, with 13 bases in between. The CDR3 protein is CATSTGTYNTDTQYF. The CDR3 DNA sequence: TGTGCCACCAGCACCGGGACATACAACACAGATACGCAGTATTTT. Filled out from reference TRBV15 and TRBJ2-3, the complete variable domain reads DAMVIQNPRYQVTQFGKPVTLSCSQTLNHNVMYWYQQKSSQAPKLLFHYYDKDFNNEADTPDNFQSRRPNTSFCFLDIRSPGLGDTAMYLCATSTGTYNTDTQYFGPGTRLTVL.

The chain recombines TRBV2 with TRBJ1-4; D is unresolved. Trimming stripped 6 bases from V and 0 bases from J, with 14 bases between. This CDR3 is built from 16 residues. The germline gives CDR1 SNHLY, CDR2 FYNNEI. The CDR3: CASSREHPATNEKLFF. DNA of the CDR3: TGTGCCAGCAGCCGGGAGCACCCAGCAACTAATGAAAAACTGTTTTTT.

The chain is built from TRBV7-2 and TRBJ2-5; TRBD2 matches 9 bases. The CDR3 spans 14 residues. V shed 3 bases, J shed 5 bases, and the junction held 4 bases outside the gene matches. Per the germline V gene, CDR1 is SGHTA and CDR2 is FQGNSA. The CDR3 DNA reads TGTGCCAGCAGCTTCGAGCGGGGGGTTGAGACCCAGTACTTC. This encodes CASSFERGVETQYF.

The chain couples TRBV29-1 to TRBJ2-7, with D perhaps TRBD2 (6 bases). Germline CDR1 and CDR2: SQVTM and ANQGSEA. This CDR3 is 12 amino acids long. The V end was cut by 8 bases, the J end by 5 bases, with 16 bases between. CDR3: CSTSEGPHEQYF. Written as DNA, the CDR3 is TGCAGCACTTCGGAGGGGCCCCACGAGCAGTACTTC.

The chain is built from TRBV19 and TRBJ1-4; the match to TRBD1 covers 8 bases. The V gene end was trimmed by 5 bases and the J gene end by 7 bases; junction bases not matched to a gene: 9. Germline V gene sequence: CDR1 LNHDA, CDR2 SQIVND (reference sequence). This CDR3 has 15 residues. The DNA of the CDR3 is TGTGCCAGTAGTTACTCAGGGGGCATGATTGAAAAACTGTTTTTT. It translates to CASSYSGGMIEKLFF.

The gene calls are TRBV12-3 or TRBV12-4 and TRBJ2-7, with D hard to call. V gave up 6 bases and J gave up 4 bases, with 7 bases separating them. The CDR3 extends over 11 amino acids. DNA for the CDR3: TGTGCCAGCAGAACTCCTTACGAGCAGTACTTC. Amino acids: CASRTPYEQYF.

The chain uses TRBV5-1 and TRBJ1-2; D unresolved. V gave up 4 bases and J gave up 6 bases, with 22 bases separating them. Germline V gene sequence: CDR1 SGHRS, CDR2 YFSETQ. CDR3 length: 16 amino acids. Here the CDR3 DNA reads TGCGCCAGCAGCAAGGTAGAGGAGAACTTCCACCATGGCTACACCTTC. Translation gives CASSKVEENFHHGYTF.

CDR3: CASSQDHGTAVSFF. Written as DNA, the CDR3 is TGCGCCAGCAGCCAAGACCACGGGACAGCGGTCTCTTTCTTT. The chain is built from TRBV4-1 and TRBJ1-1, with 7 bases lining up with TRBD1. Germline V gene sequence: CDR1 MGHRA, CDR2 YSYEKL. Losses at the gene ends were 0 bases for V and 12 bases for J; bases not matched to a gene: 10. The CDR3 has 14 residues.

CDR3 sequence: CASSLAGEGGDTQYF. The CDR3 DNA follows: TGCGCCAGCAGCTTGGCCGGGGAGGGGGGAGATACGCAGTATTTT. The rearrangement joins TRBV5-1 to TRBJ2-3, with D possibly TRBD2 on 7 matching bases. Trimming took 0 bases from V and 5 from J, leaving 13 bases between them. The CDR3 length is 15 residues. CDR1 is SGHRS, CDR2 YFSETQ, per germline.

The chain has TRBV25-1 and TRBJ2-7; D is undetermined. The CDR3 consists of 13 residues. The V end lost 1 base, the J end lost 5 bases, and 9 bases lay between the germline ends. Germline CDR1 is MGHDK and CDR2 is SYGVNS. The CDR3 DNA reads TGTGCCAGCAGTGAATTGGATGGGGACGAGCAGTACTTC. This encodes CASSELDGDEQYF.

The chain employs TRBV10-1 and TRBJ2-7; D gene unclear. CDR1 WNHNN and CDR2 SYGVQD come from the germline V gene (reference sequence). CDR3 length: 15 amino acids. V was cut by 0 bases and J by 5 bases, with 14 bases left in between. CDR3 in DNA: TGCGCCAGCAGTGAGTCCGCGGAACCCAGCCACGAGCAGTACTTC. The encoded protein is CASSESAEPSHEQYF.

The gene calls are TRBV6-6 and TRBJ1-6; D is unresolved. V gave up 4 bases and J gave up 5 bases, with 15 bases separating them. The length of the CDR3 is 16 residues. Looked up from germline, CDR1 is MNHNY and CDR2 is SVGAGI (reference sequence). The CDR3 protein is CASSSLRPGHNSPLHF. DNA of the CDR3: TGTGCCAGCAGTTCCCTTAGACCCGGGCATAATTCACCCCTCCACTTT.

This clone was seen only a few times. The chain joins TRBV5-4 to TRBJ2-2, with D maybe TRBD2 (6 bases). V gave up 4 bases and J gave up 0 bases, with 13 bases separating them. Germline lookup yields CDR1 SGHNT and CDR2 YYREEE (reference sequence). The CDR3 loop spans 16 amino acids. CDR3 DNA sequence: TGTGCCAGCAGCCCGGCTAGCGCCACGAACACCGGGGAGCTGTTTTTT. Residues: CASSPASATNTGELFF.

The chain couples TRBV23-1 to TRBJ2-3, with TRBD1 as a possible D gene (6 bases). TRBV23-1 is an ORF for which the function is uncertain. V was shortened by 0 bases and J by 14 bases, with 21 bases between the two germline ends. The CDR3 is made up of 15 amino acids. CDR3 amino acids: CASSQSGGKDYDLYF. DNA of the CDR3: TGCGCCAGCAGTCAATCAGGGGGAAAAGACTACGATCTGTATTTT.

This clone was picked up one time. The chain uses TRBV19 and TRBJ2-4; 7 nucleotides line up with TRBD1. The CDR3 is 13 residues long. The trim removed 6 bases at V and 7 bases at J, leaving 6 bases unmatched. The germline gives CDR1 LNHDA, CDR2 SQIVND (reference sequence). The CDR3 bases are TGTGCCAGTAGCAGCGAGGGGGCGAACATTCAGTACTTC. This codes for CASSSEGANIQYF.

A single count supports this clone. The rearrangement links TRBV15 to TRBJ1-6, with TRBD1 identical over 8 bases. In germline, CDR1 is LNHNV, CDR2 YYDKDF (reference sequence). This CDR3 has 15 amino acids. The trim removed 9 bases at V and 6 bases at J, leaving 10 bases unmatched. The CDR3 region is CATSTYRGSNSPLHF. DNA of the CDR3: TGTGCCACTTCCACGTACAGGGGGTCTAATTCACCCCTCCACTTT.

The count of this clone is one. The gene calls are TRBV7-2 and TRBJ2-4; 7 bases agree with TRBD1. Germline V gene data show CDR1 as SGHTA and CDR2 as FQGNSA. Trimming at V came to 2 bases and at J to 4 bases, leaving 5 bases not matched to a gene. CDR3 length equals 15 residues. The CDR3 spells CASSLTGTVKNIQYF. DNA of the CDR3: TGTGCCAGCAGCTTAACCGGGACAGTTAAAAACATTCAGTACTTC.

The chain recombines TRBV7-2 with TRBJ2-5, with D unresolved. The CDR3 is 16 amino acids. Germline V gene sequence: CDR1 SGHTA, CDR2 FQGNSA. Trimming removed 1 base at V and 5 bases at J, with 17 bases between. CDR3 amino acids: CASSLGRAPIGETQYF. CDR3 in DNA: TGTGCCAGCAGCTTAGGTCGGGCCCCGATAGGGGAGACCCAGTACTTC.

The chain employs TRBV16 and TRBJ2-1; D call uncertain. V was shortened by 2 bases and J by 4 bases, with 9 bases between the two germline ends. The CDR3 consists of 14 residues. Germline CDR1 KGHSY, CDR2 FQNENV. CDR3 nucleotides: TGTGCCAGCAGCCAAAAACTCAGGTACAATGAGCAGTTCTTC. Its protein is CASSQKLRYNEQFF.

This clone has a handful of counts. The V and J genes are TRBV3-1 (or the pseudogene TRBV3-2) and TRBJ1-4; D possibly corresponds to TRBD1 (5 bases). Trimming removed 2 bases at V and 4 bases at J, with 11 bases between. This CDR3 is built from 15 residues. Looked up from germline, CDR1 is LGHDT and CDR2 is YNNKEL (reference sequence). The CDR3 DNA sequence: TGTGCCAGCAGCCAACTTCGACAGAGTAATGAAAAACTGTTTTTT. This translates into CASSQLRQSNEKLFF.

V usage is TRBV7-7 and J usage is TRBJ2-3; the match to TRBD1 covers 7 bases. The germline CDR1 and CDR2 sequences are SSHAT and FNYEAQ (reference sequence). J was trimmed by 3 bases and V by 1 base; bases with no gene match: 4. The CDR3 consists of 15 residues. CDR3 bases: TGTGCCAGCAGCTTAGGAGCAGGGGGTACAGATACGCAGTATTTT. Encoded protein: CASSLGAGGTDTQYF.